One sample yielded the 10 T cell receptor beta chains listed below, sequenced in a study of cytotoxic CD8 clonotypes in ibrutinib-treated CLL. Sequencing used immunoSEQ multiplex PCR; TCRdb keeps in-frame clones, though not all of them. The table includes about 140,000 clones, around 84% detected once. The sample consisted of PBMCs, taken after 36 months of ibrutinib treatment. The receptors here all came from a human donor with chronic lymphocytic leukemia.

This clone has a single count. The chain couples TRBV27 to TRBJ2-5; either TRBD1 or TRBD2 may supply D (5 bases each). V dropped 5 bases and J dropped 1 base, with 11 bases sitting between them. The CDR3 runs to 14 residues. CDR1 is MNHEY and CDR2 is SMNVEV in the germline V gene (reference sequence). The chain's CDR3 is CASSRNGGQETQYF. DNA for the CDR3: TGTGCCAGCAGTCGTAATGGGGGCCAAGAGACCCAGTACTTC.

The chain joins TRBV5-1 to TRBJ2-7, with TRBD1 matching 8 bases. With 0 bases clipped from V and 3 bases from J, the junction kept 5 bases outside the gene matches. The CDR3 extends over 15 amino acids. Germline V gene sequence: CDR1 SGHRS, CDR2 YFSETQ. The CDR3 nucleotides are TGCGCCAGCAGCTTGGGTTCAGGGGGCGTCTACGAGCAGTACTTC. Its translation is CASSLGSGGVYEQYF.

V gene TRBV19 combines with J gene TRBJ2-7, with D unresolved. Germline-derived CDR1 and CDR2 are LNHDA and SQIVND (reference sequence). The CDR3 extends over 16 amino acids. V was shortened by 5 bases and J by 2 bases, with 19 bases between the two germline ends. The CDR3 protein is CASSGTWSITPYEQYF. CDR3 nucleotide sequence: TGTGCCAGTAGTGGCACTTGGTCCATTACCCCCTACGAGCAGTACTTC.

The CDR3 DNA reads TGTGCCAGCAGTTACTGGTCGGGGGTTTCCACTGAAGCTTTCTTT. This encodes CASSYWSGVSTEAFF. The chain links TRBV6-5 to TRBJ1-1, with a possible D match to TRBD1 (5 bases). The CDR3 has 15 residues. The germline V and J ends were trimmed by 1 base and 4 bases, with 13 bases remaining between them. Germline V gene lookup returns CDR1 MNHEY and CDR2 SVGAGI.

The rearrangement uses TRBV7-3 and TRBJ2-3; 14 bases match TRBD2. Trimming cost V 0 bases and J 5 bases; bases outside gene matches: 7. The CDR3 is 18 residues long. Germline V lookup: CDR1 SGHTA, CDR2 FQGTGA. DNA of the CDR3: TGTGCCAGCAGCTTAACTAGGGGACTAGCGGGAGATAGAGATACGCAGTATTTT. This translates into CASSLTRGLAGDRDTQYF.

V gene TRBV27 combines with J gene TRBJ2-1, with TRBD1 identical over 8 bases. Germline V lookup: CDR1 MNHEY, CDR2 SMNVEV (reference sequence). V trimming: 6 bases; J trimming: 3 bases; junction bases outside the gene matches: 7. This CDR3 comprises 15 residues. The CDR3 DNA sequence: TGTGCCAGCAGCCCGGGACAGGTAGGCTACAATGAGCAGTTCTTC. It is translated as CASSPGQVGYNEQFF.

On this clone itself: One end of the junction does not line up with germline, which may come from a read error. The same CDR3 can be traced to other DNA sequences in this sample. The chain joins TRBV19 to TRBJ2-2; D remains ambiguous. The V gene's germline CDR1 is LNHDA and CDR2 SQIVND (reference sequence). The CDR3 extends over 13 amino acids. The CDR3 loop is CASSWAYTGELFF. CDR3 sequence (DNA): TGTGCCAGTAGTTGGGCGTACACAGGGGAGCTGTTTTTT.

V and J are TRBV20-1 and TRBJ2-7; D ambiguous. From germline, CDR1 is DFQATT and CDR2 SNEGSKA (reference sequence). The CDR3 covers 11 residues. V shed 7 bases and J shed 3 bases, with 10 bases lying between them. CDR3 residues: CSVRPHYEQYF. DNA of the CDR3: TGCAGTGTTAGGCCTCACTACGAGCAGTACTTC.

The V gene is TRBV19, the J gene TRBJ1-6, with unresolved D. Trimming left V 6 bases short and J 7 bases short, with 10 bases between. Per germline, CDR1 LNHDA and CDR2 SQIVND (reference sequence). The CDR3 totals 13 residues. The CDR3 DNA follows: TGTGCCAGTAGGCGTCTCCCCAATTCACCCCTCCACTTT. Amino acids: CASRRLPNSPLHF.

The chain is built from TRBV5-4 and TRBJ2-1, with TRBD1 identical over 9 bases. CDR1 is SGHNT and CDR2 is YYREEE in the germline V gene (reference sequence). The CDR3 extends over 15 amino acids. V was clipped by 4 bases and J by 3 bases; unmatched bases: 5. CDR3 DNA: TGTGCCAGCAGCGTGGACAGGGGCCACTACAATGAGCAGTTCTTC. It translates to CASSVDRGHYNEQFF. Full variable domain (outside the CDR3, taken from reference TRBV5-4 and TRBJ2-1): ETGVTQSPTHLIKTRGQQVTLRCSSQSGHNTVSWYQQALGQGPQFIFQYYREEENGRGNFPPRFSGLQFPNYSSELNVNALELDDSALYLCASSVDRGHYNEQFFGPGTRLTVL.